The 13 T cell receptor beta chains below come from one sample, sequenced in a study of blood T cell repertoires in COVID-19. Produced via immunoSEQ multiplex PCR; TCRdb's table is partial and in-frame only. The sample shows about 110,000 clones, around 82% of them seen only once. Sequencing was performed on peripheral blood. The receptors shown here come from a woman between 45 and 60 years old with acute or convalescent COVID-19.

This chain connects TRBV5-4 to TRBJ2-7, with D perhaps TRBD1 (6 bases). Germline values: CDR1 SGHNT, CDR2 YYREEE (reference sequence). CDR3 length equals 12 residues. Trimming stripped 4 bases from V and 3 bases from J, with 8 bases between. CDR3 coding DNA: TGTGCCAGCAGCAAGGACAGCTACGAGCAGTACTTC. It encodes CASSKDSYEQYF.

This clone was seen once. The chain uses TRBV7-2 and TRBJ1-1; 7 nucleotides agree with TRBD1. Germline CDR1 is SGHTA and CDR2 is FQGNSA. Germline trimming cut 1 base from V and 1 base from J; bases unmatched to any gene: 0. This CDR3 region has 14 residues. CDR3 nucleotide sequence: TGTGCCAGCAGCTTAGGGACAGGGAACACTGAAGCTTTCTTT. Its translation: CASSLGTGNTEAFF.

V and J are TRBV5-1 and TRBJ2-2, with D unresolved. In germline, CDR1 is SGHRS, CDR2 YFSETQ. V gave up 0 bases and J gave up 6 bases, with 15 bases separating them. CDR3 length: 16 residues. This CDR3 reads CASSLGFRGRAGELFF. The CDR3 DNA is TGCGCCAGCAGCTTGGGCTTTAGAGGCCGCGCCGGGGAGCTGTTTTTT.

The chain is built from TRBV6-5 and TRBJ1-1; TRBD1 is a possible D gene (5 bases). Trimming removed 2 bases at V and 4 bases at J, with 11 bases between. Germline CDR1 and CDR2: MNHEY and SVGAGI. The length of the CDR3 is 14 residues. Here the CDR3 reads CASSYHVGGTEAFF. CDR3 sequence (DNA): TGTGCCAGCAGTTACCACGTGGGGGGCACTGAAGCTTTCTTT.

This clone was seen once. Other DNA sequences in this specimen translate into the identical CDR3. This rearrangement joins TRBV5-1 to TRBJ1-1; no definite D call. The germline V gene has CDR1 SGHRS and CDR2 YFSETQ. The CDR3 totals 14 residues. The V and J ends lost 0 bases and 4 bases respectively, with 10 bases between them. The CDR3 sequence: CASSLEGDGTEAFF. CDR3 nucleotides: TGCGCCAGCAGCTTGGAGGGAGACGGCACTGAAGCTTTCTTT.

There are a few counts of this clone. This chain connects TRBV28 to TRBJ1-1; 8 nucleotides match TRBD1. Germline-derived CDR1 and CDR2 are MDHEN and SYDVKM. The CDR3 extends over 16 amino acids. V was pared by 11 bases and J by 2 bases, with 16 bases of the junction left unmatched. The CDR3 is CAPREGTGLLNTEAFF. In DNA form, the CDR3 reads TGTGCCCCCAGAGAGGGGACAGGCCTTCTTAACACTGAAGCTTTCTTT.

V gene TRBV10-3 combines with J gene TRBJ1-2; 7 bases agree with TRBD1. The junction had 2 bases not matched to a gene; V was cut back by 5 bases and J by 8 bases. There are 11 residues in the CDR3. Looked up from germline, CDR1 is ENHRY and CDR2 is SYGVKD. CDR3 DNA: TGTGCCATCAGTACAGGGGAGGGCTACACCTTC. It codes for CAISTGEGYTF.

This clone appeared a single time. The chain carries TRBV7-2 and TRBJ1-4, with D tentatively TRBD1 (6 bases). Germline values: CDR1 SGHTA, CDR2 FQGNSA. The ends were cut back, 4 bases at V and 7 bases at J, with 16 bases in the middle. The CDR3 extends over 15 amino acids. The CDR3 loop is CASSSQGGVGEKLFF. For the CDR3, the DNA is TGTGCCAGCAGCTCACAGGGTGGGGTTGGTGAAAAACTGTTTTTT.

This clone was recorded once. The chain carries TRBV9 and TRBJ2-1; 8 nucleotides match TRBD2. The CDR3 sequence is 16 residues long. V shed 3 bases and J 5 bases; nucleotides not matched to a gene: 10. Germline lookup yields CDR1 SGDLS and CDR2 YYNGEE. The CDR3 DNA reads as TGTGCCAGCAGCGCCGCGGGGGGCCTTACACACAATGAGCAGTTCTTC. Amino acid sequence: CASSAAGGLTHNEQFF.

This clone was counted between two and nine times. The chain joins TRBV2 to TRBJ1-5; D unresolved. V was pared by 6 bases and J by 1 base, with 13 bases between. Germline CDR1 is SNHLY and CDR2 is FYNNEI. CDR3 length equals 15 residues. For the CDR3, the DNA is TGTGCCAGCAGCCCTTGGGGAGGGAGCAATCAGCCCCAGCATTTT. Its protein is CASSPWGGSNQPQHF.

For the CDR3, the DNA is TGTGCCACCGCCGGTGCGTACACCGGGGAGCTGTTTTTT. Translated: CATAGAYTGELFF. The genes are TRBV28 and TRBJ2-2; D is ambiguous. Germline CDR1 and CDR2: MDHEN and SYDVKM. The V gene lost 10 bases and the J gene lost 3 bases, with 12 bases spanning the gap. The CDR3 consists of 13 residues.

The chain is built from TRBV6-4 and TRBJ2-6; 8 bases agree with TRBD1. Trimming took 2 bases from V and 2 from J; bases not matched to a gene: 2. In germline, CDR1 is MRHNA, CDR2 SNTAGT. The CDR3 has 16 residues. CDR3 loop: CASSDRRGPGANVLTF. The DNA for the CDR3 is TGTGCCAGCAGTGACCGCAGGGGGCCTGGGGCCAACGTCCTGACTTTC.

J is TRBJ1-1 and V is TRBV5-1; possibly TRBD1 for D (5 bases). V was cut by 5 bases and J by 7 bases, with 18 bases left in between. The CDR3 is 14 amino acids. Germline V CDR1 and CDR2: SGHRS, YFSETQ. The CDR3 here is CASRVAGQGIEAFF. The CDR3 bases are TGCGCCAGCAGAGTGGCCGGTCAGGGTATTGAAGCTTTCTTT.